The T cell receptor (beta chain) described here comes from a study of cytomegalovirus exposure and HLA in healthy donors. Method: immunoSEQ multiplex PCR; TCRdb's copy keeps in-frame clones and lacks some. Found here are about 58,000 clones, more than 75% of them singletons; the top ten hold 0.85% to 1.2%. CDR3 length: 15 amino acids. Germline values: CDR1 LNHNV, CDR2 YYDKDF (reference sequence). Trimming removed 1 base from V and 2 bases from J, with 9 bases in between. The sequenced sample consisted of PBMCs. This TCR was sampled from a man between 18 and 29 years old in good health and CMV-seronegative. The V gene is TRBV15, the J gene TRBJ1-5; D is uncertain. This chain's CDR3 is CATSRVSGGNQPQHF. The CDR3 region has the DNA TGTGCCACCAGCAGAGTAAGCGGGGGCAATCAGCCCCAGCATTTT.